Below are 19 T cell receptor beta chains sequenced from a single sample in a study of T cells in Graves' hyperthyroidism and ophthalmopathy (dated by TCRdb to between 2018 and 2021). To prepare the library, multiplex PCR was applied. Reads for this sample came from an Illumina HiSeq 2000. The TCR beta CDR3 regions were amplified from the RNA transcripts. The TCR CDR3 was subjected to a first round of RT-PCR using the HTBI primer set and the Qiagen OneStep RT-PCR kit. TCRdb passed the public sequencing reads through fastp at Q25 and MiXCR, retaining productive beta sequences. Identical CDR3 protein sequences are pooled into one entry, listed with their most common genes and DNA. Present in this sample are roughly 180,000 distinct CDR3 sequences, approximately 9% of which were seen just once. Roughly a fifth of the sample belongs to the ten largest clones. Material for sequencing was blood. The receptors were gathered from a woman under 30 with Graves' hyperthyroidism that later progressed to Graves' ophthalmopathy.

This clonotype showed up many times. This chain joins TRBV7-9 and TRBJ2-1; perhaps TRBD1 as D (5 bases). The CDR3 extends over 17 amino acids. The ends were cut back, 5 bases at V and 2 bases at J, with 19 bases in the middle. The V gene's germline CDR1 is SEHNR and CDR2 FQNEAQ (reference sequence). CDR3 residues: CASSPPLYGRAYNEQFF. The CDR3 nucleotides are TGTGCCAGCAGCCCGCCGCTTTATGGCAGGGCCTACAATGAGCAGTTCTTC.

By share, this clonotype counts as medium-sized. This rearrangement joins TRBV2 to TRBJ2-1; 10 bases fit TRBD1. The CDR3 length is 15 residues. V lost 5 bases, J lost 5 bases, and 6 bases stayed unmatched. CDR1 and CDR2 (germline): SNHLY, FYNNEI. The CDR3 sequence is CASSWGQGFNNEQFF. The CDR3 bases are TGTGCCAGCAGTTGGGGACAGGGGTTCAACAATGAGCAGTTCTTC.

At least ten counts were recorded for this clonotype. This rearrangement joins TRBV28 to TRBJ1-5; possible D gene TRBD1, 6 bases. The germline V gene encodes CDR1 MDHEN and CDR2 SYDVKM. The CDR3 has 15 residues. V was cut by 3 bases and J by 8 bases, with 17 bases left in between. Here the CDR3 reads CASSFERGLGKPQHF. CDR3 DNA sequence: TGTGCCAGCAGTTTCGAGAGGGGGTTAGGGAAGCCCCAGCATTTT.

The V call is TRBV15, the J call TRBJ1-4; the D gene is possibly TRBD1 (5 bases). The CDR3 totals 21 residues. The V end lost 0 bases, the J end lost 3 bases, and 26 bases lay between the germline ends. Germline V gene sequence: CDR1 LNHNV, CDR2 YYDKDF (reference sequence). The CDR3 protein is CATSRDFGGGFLPGPNEKLFF. The CDR3 DNA is TGTGCCACCAGCAGAGATTTTGGGGGGGGATTTTTGCCGGGGCCTAATGAAAAACTGTTTTTT.

This clonotype showed up many times. The chain is built from TRBV6-1 and TRBJ1-1; D ambiguous. There are 13 residues in the CDR3. Trimming shortened V by 2 bases and J by 1 base, and 5 bases separated the two germline ends. CDR1 MNHNS and CDR2 SASEGT come from the germline V gene. The CDR3 reads CASSEKQNTEAFF. CDR3 DNA sequence: TGTGCCAGCAGTGAAAAACAGAACACTGAAGCTTTCTTT.

This clonotype was seen at least ten times. The chain uses TRBV6-1 and TRBJ1-1; D gene unclear. The germline V gene encodes CDR1 MNHNS and CDR2 SASEGT. The germline V and J ends were trimmed by 5 bases and 4 bases, with 8 bases remaining between them. The length of the CDR3 is 12 residues. CDR3 DNA: TGTGCCAGCAGTTATGGGAGCACTGAAGCTTTCTTT. Its translation: CASSYGSTEAFF.

This clonotype showed up many times. The chain combines TRBV6-1 with TRBJ2-7; tentative D call: TRBD2 (5 bases). Germline values: CDR1 MNHNS, CDR2 SASEGT. The CDR3 runs to 14 residues. Trimming left V 5 bases short and J 3 bases short, with 14 bases between. Here the CDR3 reads CASSFRLLDYEQYF. The CDR3 DNA reads TGTGCCAGCAGTTTCCGGTTACTAGACTACGAGCAGTACTTC.

This clonotype was seen many times. This chain connects TRBV5-8 to TRBJ1-1; 8 bases fit TRBD1. CDR1 is SGHTS, CDR2 YDEGEE, per germline. V was clipped by 1 base and J by 0 bases; unmatched bases: 8. This CDR3 contains 17 residues. The CDR3 reads CASSLLAGGLMNTEAFF. The CDR3 DNA sequence: TGTGCCAGCAGCTTGTTGGCAGGGGGCCTGATGAACACTGAAGCTTTCTTT. The entire variable domain, with the rest obtained from reference TRBV5-8 and TRBJ1-1, is as follows: EAGVTQSPTHLIKTRGQQATLRCSPISGHTSVYWYQQALGLGLQFLLWYDEGEERNRGNFPPRFSGRQFPNYSSELNVNALELEDSALYLCASSLLAGGLMNTEAFFGQGTRLTVV.

A word on this clonotype: A much larger clone lies one base from this, so it may be a read error. The chain recombines TRBV19 with TRBJ1-1; unclear D gene. The CDR3 totals 12 residues. The V end lost 3 bases, the J end lost 4 bases, and 6 bases lay between the germline ends. CDR1 LNHDA and CDR2 SQIVND come from the germline V gene (reference sequence). The DNA for the CDR3 is TGTGCCAGTAGTATGGGGAGCACTGAAGCTTTCTTT. Encoded protein: CASSMGSTEAFF.

This clonotype was counted many times. V usage is TRBV3-1 and J usage is TRBJ2-1, with TRBD2 identical over 7 bases. The V gene's germline CDR1 is LGHDT and CDR2 YNNKEL (reference sequence). This CDR3 is 14 amino acids long. The J segment lost 7 bases and the V segment lost 2 bases, leaving 5 bases of the junction unmatched. The CDR3, as DNA: TGTGCCAGCAGCCAATTAAGCGGGATTAATGAGCAGTTCTTC. Its translation: CASSQLSGINEQFF.

The rearrangement uses TRBV30 and TRBJ2-2; maybe TRBD1 (6 bases). In germline, CDR1 is GTSNPN, CDR2 SVGIG (reference sequence). This CDR3 region has 16 residues. Trimming removed 7 bases at V and 0 bases at J, with 18 bases between. CDR3 residues: CALNIYGTTNTGELFF. DNA of the CDR3: TGTGCCTTAAATATATATGGGACAACGAACACCGGGGAGCTGTTTTTT.

This clonotype was detected many times. This chain uses TRBV12-3 or TRBV12-4 with TRBJ2-2; 7 nucleotides align to TRBD1. This CDR3 has 15 residues. V gave up 5 bases and J gave up 2 bases; unmatched junction bases: 5. The CDR3 DNA follows: TGTGCCAGCAGTAATACAGGGGCCAACACCGGGGAGCTGTTTTTT. It codes for CASSNTGANTGELFF.

This clonotype was recorded a few times. Since a much larger clone is just one base distant, this may be a read error. J is TRBJ1-1 and V is TRBV2; D remains unclear. CDR3 length equals 12 residues. Germline loops: CDR1 SNHLY, CDR2 FYNNEI. Trimming pared 6 bases from V and 3 bases from J, leaving 8 bases between. CDR3 loop: CASRVMDTEAFF. DNA for the CDR3: TGTGCCAGCAGAGTCATGGACACTGAAGCTTTCTTT.

This clonotype was counted many times. This chain connects TRBV13 to TRBJ1-5; the match to TRBD1 covers 7 bases. V trimming: 4 bases; J trimming: 5 bases; junction bases outside the gene matches: 8. The CDR3 is 15 residues long. Germline CDR1 and CDR2: PRHDT and FYEKMQ (reference sequence). CDR3 bases: TGTGCCAGCAGCTCCGGACAGGTACCCTATCAGCCCCAGCATTTT. Amino acids: CASSSGQVPYQPQHF.

This clonotype came up many times. The chain joins TRBV5-4 to TRBJ2-7; D is ambiguous. V lost 1 base to trimming and J lost 2 bases, with 7 bases between them. The V gene's germline CDR1 is SGHNT and CDR2 YYREEE (reference sequence). The length of the CDR3 is 13 residues. DNA for the CDR3: TGTGCCAGCAGCTTGAACGCCGCCTACGAGCAGTACTTC. Residues: CASSLNAAYEQYF.

This clonotype was seen many times. The CDR3 here is CASSPGTGSAYEQYF. The CDR3 nucleotides read TGTGCCAGCAGCCCCGGGACAGGGTCGGCCTACGAGCAGTACTTC. V gene TRBV11-2 combines with J gene TRBJ2-7, with 9 bases matching TRBD1. CDR1 is SGHAT, CDR2 FQNNGV, per germline. The CDR3 covers 15 residues. J gave up 2 bases and V 5 bases, and 7 bases lay outside the gene matches.

This clonotype has a count of ten or more. V and J are TRBV20-1 and TRBJ2-7; 9 bases align to TRBD2. The CDR3 spans 18 residues. The V gene's germline CDR1 is DFQATT and CDR2 SNEGSKA (reference sequence). Trimming at V came to 0 bases and at J to 0 bases, leaving 12 bases not matched to a gene. In DNA, the CDR3 is TGCAGTGCTAGAGATGAGGCGAGCGGGGGGCCGAGCTCCTACGAGCAGTACTTC. This translates into CSARDEASGGPSSYEQYF.

This clonotype was recorded at least ten times. The chain links TRBV2 to TRBJ1-4; D is uncertain. Germline CDR1 reads SNHLY; CDR2 reads FYNNEI. The CDR3 loop spans 15 amino acids. V was pared by 6 bases and J by 2 bases, with 13 bases between. The CDR3, as DNA: TGTGCCAGCAGGGGAGAAGCGGCCACTAATGAAAAACTGTTTTTT. Protein sequence: CASRGEAATNEKLFF.

The genes are TRBV20-1 and TRBJ2-3, with 14 bases aligning to TRBD2. CDR3 length: 17 amino acids. From germline, CDR1 is DFQATT and CDR2 SNEGSKA (reference sequence). V lost 5 bases to trimming and J lost 3 bases; unmatched junction nucleotides: 10. CDR3 bases: TGCAGTGCTCAGACTAGCGGGGGGGCGGTGGGAACAGATACGCAGTATTTT. Protein product: CSAQTSGGAVGTDTQYF.